This T cell receptor (beta chain) comes out of a study of vaccination effects on CD4 cells after COVID-19 (dated by TCRdb to between 2021 and 2024). About the investigation overall: Two doses of either the BNT162b2 or the mRNA-1273 mRNA SARS-CoV-2 vaccine were administered to participants. The study compared SARS-CoV-2 spike-specific CD4+ TCR repertoires before and after mRNA vaccination in COVID-19 convalescent patients and infection-naive vaccine recipients. Altogether, some ten COVID-19 convalescent patients and a handful of SARS-CoV-2-naive healthy vaccine recipients made up the full study. In the study, cultures from other donors were sequenced using the Oncomine TCR Beta short-read assay on an Illumina iSeq 100. Broader findings and caveats from the paper: In healthy vaccine recipients, vaccine-induced clones were almost all SARS-CoV-2 mono-reactive, with only 1 of 255 being cross-reactive with common cold coronaviruses. Both infection-induced and vaccine-induced clones contracted markedly at late post-vaccination timepoints, which is consistent with waning T cell responses. Only a small number of convalescent patients were included, and no early post-infection timepoints were available, which limited the study.

With regard to this clone: It has no known antigen specificity. It has no much larger one-base neighbor in the sample; base qualities were not kept.

In the ViraFEST assay, PBMC were stimulated with viral peptide pools, and antigen-specific CD4+ T cell clonotypes were then identified by expansion using TCR sequencing. After more than 9 days of culture, CD4+ T cells were isolated with the EasySep CD4+ T cell isolation kit. Healthy vaccine recipients had no prior SARS-CoV-2 infection, confirmed by negative nucleocapsid antibodies before and after vaccination. A few million PBMC per well were cultured with around 9.8 ug/ml peptides in IMDM containing 5% human AB serum, approximately 10 IU/ml IL-2 and gentamicin. Half of the culture medium was replaced with fresh IL-2-containing medium on days 3 and 7. Unless noted otherwise, every peptide stimulation condition was grown in triplicate wells. PBMC were separated from whole blood using Ficoll-Paque Plus gradient centrifugation and were then either cryopreserved at -140C or used fresh. The overlapping peptide pools covered the spike proteins of SARS-CoV-2 and of the common cold coronaviruses HCoV-NL63, HCoV-OC43 and HCoV-229E. Genomic DNA was extracted from cultured CD4+ T cells with the QIAamp micro DNA kit.

The CDR3 runs 14 residues from the cysteine to the phenylalanine. Of the read, only the CDR3 DNA is kept; its 42 bases are in frame from base 1. The germline V gene specifies MNHEY as CDR1 and SVGAGI as CDR2. V lost 7 bases and J lost 4 bases, and the count of bases not matched to a germline gene is 3. The receptor library was made with the immunoSEQ multiplex PCR assay. DNA from the cultured, isolated CD4+ T cells was subjected to TCR beta CDR3 sequencing. The authors' pipeline ran thus. The analysis removed non-productive TCR sequences, trimmed reads to the CDR3 region, and retained only CDR3s that were 7 or more amino acids long. Antigen-specific clonotypes were identified using the MANAFEST web app by comparison of expansion in peptide wells against reference cultures. Positive clones required FDR<0.05 expansion versus reference and all other wells, odds ratio above 5, and frequency above 0.1% in two replicate wells. A clonotype was called cross-reactive if it was significantly expanded both in SARS-CoV-2 spike wells and in at least one common cold coronavirus spike condition. Levenshtein distance calculated with the stringdist R package was used to assess CDR3 similarity, and unrooted trees were constructed with ape in R 3.6.1. TCRdb took this table from immuneACCESS and kept in-frame rearrangements with V and J called. Such tables lack part of the clones; where checked against another copy, unresolved V genes explain under half of the gap, and the rest is unexplained. V and J calls and clone size come straight from that table; D and trimming were deduced from the DNA. Present in this sample are about 31,000 clones, roughly 62% of which were seen just once. Of the sample, 25% to 30% is held by the ten largest clones.

The starting material was CD4+ T cells from PBMCs cultured with HCoV-229E spike peptides, obtained before COVID-19 vaccination. According to the study, the label for this sample's cell subset or site signals: HCoV-229E spike overlapping peptide pool stimulation. The clonotype comes from a human donor who received a COVID-19 vaccine. Recombination connected TRBV6-5 to TRBJ2-2, with 10 junctional bases fitting TRBD1. The encoded CDR3 is CASNRQGATGELFF. The sequenced DNA: TGTGCCAGCAATCGACAGGGGGCCACCGGGGAGCTGTTTTTT.